The clone carrying this TCR beta chain occurred once. The data originate from a study of blood T cell repertoires in COVID-19. Study context: Italy, Spain and the United States were the sources of the convalescent and acute COVID-19 samples.

The CDR3 totals 15 residues. Germline V gene data show CDR1 as SGDLS and CDR2 as YYNGEE. The V and J ends lost 3 bases and 2 bases, in that order; junction bases with no gene match: 5. Repertoires were generated with immunoSEQ multiplex PCR, while TCRdb's copy carries only in-frame clones and drops some. The sample has about 65,000 clones, 93% seen once. This chain connects TRBV9 to TRBJ1-1; TRBD1 matches 9 bases. This TCR was recovered from a man between 65 and 85 years old with active COVID-19. Sequenced input: peripheral blood. The CDR3 DNA is TGTGCCAGCAGCGCAGGGACAGGGTTTAACACTGAAGCTTTCTTT. This sequence encodes CASSAGTGFNTEAFF. The entire variable domain, with the rest obtained from reference TRBV9 and TRBJ1-1, is as follows: DSGVTQTPKHLITATGQRVTLRCSPRSGDLSVYWYQQSLDQGLQFLIQYYNGEERAKGNILERFSAQQFPDLHSELNLSSLELGDSALYFCASSAGTGFNTEAFFGQGTRLTVV.